What follows is one TCR beta chain and its context. V trimming: 4 bases; J trimming: 1 base; junction bases outside the gene matches: 12. Germline loops: CDR1 MDHEN, CDR2 SYDVKM. The CDR3 loop spans 18 amino acids. This entry belongs to a study of blood T cell repertoires in COVID-19. Study-wide context: In each case, the material was cDNA or gDNA derived from T cells, B-cell-depleted T cells, or PBMCs.

In the authors' workflow: From reference gene primer amplification, estimates of nucleated cell counts were derived. TCRdb's copy holds only in-frame clones and misses some; the assay was immunoSEQ multiplex PCR. V, J and clone size are those of that table, while D and trimming were read from the DNA. The sample has about 210,000 clones, about 76% seen once. The rearrangement joins TRBV28 to TRBJ2-2, with 7 bases matching TRBD2. This clonotype was obtained from a woman between 50 and 59 years old with acute COVID-19. Sequenced input: PBMCs or T cells enriched from blood (not recorded which). The CDR3 is CASSSHGGGTGNTGELFF. CDR3 DNA sequence: TGTGCCAGCAGTTCCCACGGCGGGGGAACAGGGAACACCGGGGAGCTGTTTTTT.